A single TCR beta chain is shown here with its context. TCRdb keeps only in-frame clones here, not all; method: immunoSEQ multiplex PCR. The sample contains 20,000 to 25,000 clones, nearly 96% of which appear only once. These data originate in a study of regulatory and conventional T cells in RAG deficiency. The V end lost 0 bases, the J end lost 1 base, and 24 bases lay between the germline ends. There are 20 residues in the CDR3. Per the germline V gene, CDR1 is LNHNV and CDR2 is YYDKDF (reference sequence). Genomic DNA came from blood conventional CD4+ T cells gated CD25-low CD127-high. These data also featured in a second study, about regulatory T cells. That report adds: Amplification used 52 TRBV primers and 13 TRBJ primers.

The V call is TRBV15, the J call TRBJ1-1, with D tentatively TRBD1 (6 bases). The sequence was obtained from a human donor in good health. Sequenced: CD25- CD4+ T cells sorted from blood. The CDR3: CATSREPGHTRGRSNTEAFF. CDR3 DNA: TGTGCCACCAGCAGAGAGCCGGGACATACGAGAGGACGGTCGAACACTGAAGCTTTCTTT.